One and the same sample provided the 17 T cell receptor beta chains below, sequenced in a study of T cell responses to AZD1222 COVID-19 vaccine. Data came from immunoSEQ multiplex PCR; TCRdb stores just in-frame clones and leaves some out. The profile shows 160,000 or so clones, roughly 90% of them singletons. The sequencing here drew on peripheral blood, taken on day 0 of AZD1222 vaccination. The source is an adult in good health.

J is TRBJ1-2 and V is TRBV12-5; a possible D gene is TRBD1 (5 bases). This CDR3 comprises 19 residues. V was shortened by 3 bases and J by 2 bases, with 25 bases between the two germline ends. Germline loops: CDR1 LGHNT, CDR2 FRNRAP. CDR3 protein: CASGFGRLGGGMGNYGYTF. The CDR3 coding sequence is TGTGCTAGTGGTTTTGGGCGCCTCGGGGGAGGAATGGGCAACTATGGCTACACCTTC.

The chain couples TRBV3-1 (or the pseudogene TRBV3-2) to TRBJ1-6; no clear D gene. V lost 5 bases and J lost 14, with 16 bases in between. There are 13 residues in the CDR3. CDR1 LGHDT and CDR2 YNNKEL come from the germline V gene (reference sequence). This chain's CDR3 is CASSFGPYSTLHF. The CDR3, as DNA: TGTGCCAGCAGCTTCGGACCTTACTCGACCCTCCACTTT.

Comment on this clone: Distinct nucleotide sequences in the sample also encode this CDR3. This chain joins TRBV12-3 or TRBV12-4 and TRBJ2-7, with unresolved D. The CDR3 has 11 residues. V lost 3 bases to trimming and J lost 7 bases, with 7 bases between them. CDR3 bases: TGTGCCAGCAGTTTGGGGTTAGAGCAGTACTTC. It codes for CASSLGLEQYF.

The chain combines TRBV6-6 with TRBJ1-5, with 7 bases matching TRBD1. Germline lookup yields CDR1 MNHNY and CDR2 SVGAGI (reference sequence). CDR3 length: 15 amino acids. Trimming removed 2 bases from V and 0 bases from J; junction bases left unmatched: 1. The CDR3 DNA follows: TGTGCCAGCAGTTACGGACAGGTTAGCAATCAGCCCCAGCATTTT. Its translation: CASSYGQVSNQPQHF.

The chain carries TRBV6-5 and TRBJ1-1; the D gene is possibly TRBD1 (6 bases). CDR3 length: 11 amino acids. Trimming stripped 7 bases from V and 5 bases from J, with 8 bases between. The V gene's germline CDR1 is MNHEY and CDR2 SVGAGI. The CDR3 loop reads CASTQGTEAFF. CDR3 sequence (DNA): TGTGCCAGCACCCAGGGGACTGAAGCTTTCTTT.

Here the CDR3 reads CASSVSDRPYGYTF. CDR3 DNA sequence: TGTGCCAGCAGCGTATCCGACAGACCCTATGGCTACACCTTC. This chain connects TRBV9 to TRBJ1-2; TRBD1 is a possible D gene (5 bases). The germline V gene has CDR1 SGDLS and CDR2 YYNGEE. The V end was cut by 1 base, the J end by 4 bases, with 11 bases between. CDR3 size: 14 residues.

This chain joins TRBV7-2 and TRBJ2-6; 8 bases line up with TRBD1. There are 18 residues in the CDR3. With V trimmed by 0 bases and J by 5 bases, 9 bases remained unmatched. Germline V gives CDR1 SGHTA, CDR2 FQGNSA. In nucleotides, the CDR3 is TGTGCCAGCAGCTTAGCTCCGACTGGACAGGGCTGGGCCAACGTCCTGACTTTC. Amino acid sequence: CASSLAPTGQGWANVLTF. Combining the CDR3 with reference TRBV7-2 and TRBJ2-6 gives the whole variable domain GAGVSQSPSNKVTEKGKDVELRCDPISGHTALYWYRQSLGQGLEFLIYFQGNSAPDKSGLPSDRFSAERTGGSVSTLTIQRTQQEDSAVYLCASSLAPTGQGWANVLTFGAGSRLTVL.

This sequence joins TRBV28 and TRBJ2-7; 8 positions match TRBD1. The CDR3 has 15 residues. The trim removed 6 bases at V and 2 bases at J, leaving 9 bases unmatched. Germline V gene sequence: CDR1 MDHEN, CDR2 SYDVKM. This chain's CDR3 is CASSLIPGGAYEQYF. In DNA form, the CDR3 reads TGTGCCAGCAGCCTAATTCCAGGGGGCGCCTACGAGCAGTACTTC.

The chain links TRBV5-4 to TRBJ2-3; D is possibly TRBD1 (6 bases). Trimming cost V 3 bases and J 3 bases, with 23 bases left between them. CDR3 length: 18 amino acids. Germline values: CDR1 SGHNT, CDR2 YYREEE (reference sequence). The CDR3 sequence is CASSSRRLTGLGTDTQYF. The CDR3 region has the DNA TGTGCCAGCAGCTCCCGACGACTAACAGGGTTGGGGACAGATACGCAGTATTTT. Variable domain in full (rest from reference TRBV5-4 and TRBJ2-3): ETGVTQSPTHLIKTRGQQVTLRCSSQSGHNTVSWYQQALGQGPQFIFQYYREEENGRGNFPPRFSGLQFPNYSSELNVNALELDDSALYLCASSSRRLTGLGTDTQYFGPGTRLTVL.

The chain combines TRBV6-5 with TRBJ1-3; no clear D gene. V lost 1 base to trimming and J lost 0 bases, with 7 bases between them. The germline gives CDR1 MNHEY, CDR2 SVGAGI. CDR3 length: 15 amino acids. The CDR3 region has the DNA TGTGCCAGCAGTTACTGGCAGGTCTCTGGAAACACCATATATTTT. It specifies CASSYWQVSGNTIYF.

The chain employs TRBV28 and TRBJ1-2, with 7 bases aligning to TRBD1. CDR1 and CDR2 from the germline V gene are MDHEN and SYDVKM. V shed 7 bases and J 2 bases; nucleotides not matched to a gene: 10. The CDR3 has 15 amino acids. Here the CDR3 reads CASTPRGAGNYGYTF. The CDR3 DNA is TGTGCCAGCACTCCCAGGGGGGCGGGGAACTATGGCTACACCTTC.

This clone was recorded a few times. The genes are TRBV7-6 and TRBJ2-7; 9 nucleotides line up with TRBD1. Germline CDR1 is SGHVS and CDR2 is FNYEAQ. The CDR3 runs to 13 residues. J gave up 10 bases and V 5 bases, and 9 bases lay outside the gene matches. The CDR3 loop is CASSTTWTGDQYF. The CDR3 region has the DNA TGTGCCAGCAGCACTACCTGGACAGGGGACCAGTACTTC. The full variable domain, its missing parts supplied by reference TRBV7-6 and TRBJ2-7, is GAGVSQSPRYKVTKRGQDVALRCDPISGHVSLYWYRQALGQGPEFLTYFNYEAQQDKSGLPNDRFSAERPEGSISTLTIQRTEQRDSAMYRCASSTTWTGDQYFGPGTRLTVT.

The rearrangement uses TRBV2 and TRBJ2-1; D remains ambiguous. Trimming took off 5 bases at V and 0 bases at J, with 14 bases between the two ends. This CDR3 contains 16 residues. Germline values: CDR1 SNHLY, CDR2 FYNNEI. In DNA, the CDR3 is TGTGCCAGCAGTCCGCAGACCCTGAGCTCCTACAATGAGCAGTTCTTC. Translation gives CASSPQTLSSYNEQFF.

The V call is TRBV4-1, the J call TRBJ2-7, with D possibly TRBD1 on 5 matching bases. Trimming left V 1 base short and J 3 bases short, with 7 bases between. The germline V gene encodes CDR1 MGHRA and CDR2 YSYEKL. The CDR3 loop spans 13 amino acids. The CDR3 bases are TGCGCCAGCAGCCAAGTCCAGGGCTACGAGCAGTACTTC. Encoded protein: CASSQVQGYEQYF.

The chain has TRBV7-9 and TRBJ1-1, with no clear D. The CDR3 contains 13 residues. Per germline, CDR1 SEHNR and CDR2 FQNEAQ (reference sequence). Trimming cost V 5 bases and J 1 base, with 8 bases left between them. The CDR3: CASSLPTNTEAFF. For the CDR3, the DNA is TGTGCCAGCAGCCTGCCTACGAACACTGAAGCTTTCTTT. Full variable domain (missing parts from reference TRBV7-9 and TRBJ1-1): DTGVSQNPRHKITKRGQNVTFRCDPISEHNRLYWYRQTLGQGPEFLTYFQNEAQLEKSRLLSDRFSAERPKGSFSTLEIQRTEQGDSAMYLCASSLPTNTEAFFGQGTRLTVV.

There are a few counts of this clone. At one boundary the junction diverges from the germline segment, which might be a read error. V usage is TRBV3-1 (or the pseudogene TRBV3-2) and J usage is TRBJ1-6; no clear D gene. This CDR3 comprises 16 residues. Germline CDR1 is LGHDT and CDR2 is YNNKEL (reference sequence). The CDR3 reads CASRLSGSSHNSPLHF. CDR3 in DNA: TGTGCCAGCAGATTGTCGGGAAGCTCCCATAATTCACCCCTCCACTTT.

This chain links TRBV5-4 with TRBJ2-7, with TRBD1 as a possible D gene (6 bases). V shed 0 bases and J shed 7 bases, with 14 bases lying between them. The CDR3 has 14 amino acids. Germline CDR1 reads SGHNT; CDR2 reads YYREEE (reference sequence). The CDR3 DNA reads TGTGCCAGCAGCTTGGAGGGGGTTTTTGGAGAGCAGTACTTC. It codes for CASSLEGVFGEQYF.